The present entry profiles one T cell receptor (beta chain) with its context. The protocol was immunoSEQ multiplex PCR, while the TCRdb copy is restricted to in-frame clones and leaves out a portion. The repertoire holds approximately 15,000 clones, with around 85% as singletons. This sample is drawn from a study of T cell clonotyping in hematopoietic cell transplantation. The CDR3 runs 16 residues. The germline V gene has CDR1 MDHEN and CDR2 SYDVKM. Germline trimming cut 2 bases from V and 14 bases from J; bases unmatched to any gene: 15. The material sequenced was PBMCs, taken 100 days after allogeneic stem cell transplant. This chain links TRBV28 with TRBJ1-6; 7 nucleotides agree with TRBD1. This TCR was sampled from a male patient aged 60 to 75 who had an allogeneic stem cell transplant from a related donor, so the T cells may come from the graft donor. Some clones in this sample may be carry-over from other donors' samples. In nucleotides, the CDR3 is TGTGCCAGCAGTTTACCCCAACGGCCAGGGGGTAGGGCCCTCCACTTT. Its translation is CASSLPQRPGGRALHF.